The present T cell receptor (beta chain) was sequenced within a study of tumor-infiltrating lymphocytes in oesophageal squamous cell carcinoma. TCRdb fed the PCR reads into MiXCR, producing one record per CDR3 protein. The table records 15,000 to 20,000 distinct CDR3 sequences, over 40% of them present only once. The CDR3 has 13 amino acids. Germline lookup yields CDR1 MNHNS and CDR2 SASEGT. V and J are TRBV6-1 and TRBJ2-3, with 8 bases lining up with TRBD1. TRBJ1-2 explains the end of the DNA better; the J call may be wrong. Material: normal esophageal tissue next to the tumor. The source is a female donor with esophageal squamous cell carcinoma. CDR3 in DNA: TGTGCCAGCAGTCAGGGGGCAGACTATGGCTACACCTTC. This translates into CASSQGADYGYTF.